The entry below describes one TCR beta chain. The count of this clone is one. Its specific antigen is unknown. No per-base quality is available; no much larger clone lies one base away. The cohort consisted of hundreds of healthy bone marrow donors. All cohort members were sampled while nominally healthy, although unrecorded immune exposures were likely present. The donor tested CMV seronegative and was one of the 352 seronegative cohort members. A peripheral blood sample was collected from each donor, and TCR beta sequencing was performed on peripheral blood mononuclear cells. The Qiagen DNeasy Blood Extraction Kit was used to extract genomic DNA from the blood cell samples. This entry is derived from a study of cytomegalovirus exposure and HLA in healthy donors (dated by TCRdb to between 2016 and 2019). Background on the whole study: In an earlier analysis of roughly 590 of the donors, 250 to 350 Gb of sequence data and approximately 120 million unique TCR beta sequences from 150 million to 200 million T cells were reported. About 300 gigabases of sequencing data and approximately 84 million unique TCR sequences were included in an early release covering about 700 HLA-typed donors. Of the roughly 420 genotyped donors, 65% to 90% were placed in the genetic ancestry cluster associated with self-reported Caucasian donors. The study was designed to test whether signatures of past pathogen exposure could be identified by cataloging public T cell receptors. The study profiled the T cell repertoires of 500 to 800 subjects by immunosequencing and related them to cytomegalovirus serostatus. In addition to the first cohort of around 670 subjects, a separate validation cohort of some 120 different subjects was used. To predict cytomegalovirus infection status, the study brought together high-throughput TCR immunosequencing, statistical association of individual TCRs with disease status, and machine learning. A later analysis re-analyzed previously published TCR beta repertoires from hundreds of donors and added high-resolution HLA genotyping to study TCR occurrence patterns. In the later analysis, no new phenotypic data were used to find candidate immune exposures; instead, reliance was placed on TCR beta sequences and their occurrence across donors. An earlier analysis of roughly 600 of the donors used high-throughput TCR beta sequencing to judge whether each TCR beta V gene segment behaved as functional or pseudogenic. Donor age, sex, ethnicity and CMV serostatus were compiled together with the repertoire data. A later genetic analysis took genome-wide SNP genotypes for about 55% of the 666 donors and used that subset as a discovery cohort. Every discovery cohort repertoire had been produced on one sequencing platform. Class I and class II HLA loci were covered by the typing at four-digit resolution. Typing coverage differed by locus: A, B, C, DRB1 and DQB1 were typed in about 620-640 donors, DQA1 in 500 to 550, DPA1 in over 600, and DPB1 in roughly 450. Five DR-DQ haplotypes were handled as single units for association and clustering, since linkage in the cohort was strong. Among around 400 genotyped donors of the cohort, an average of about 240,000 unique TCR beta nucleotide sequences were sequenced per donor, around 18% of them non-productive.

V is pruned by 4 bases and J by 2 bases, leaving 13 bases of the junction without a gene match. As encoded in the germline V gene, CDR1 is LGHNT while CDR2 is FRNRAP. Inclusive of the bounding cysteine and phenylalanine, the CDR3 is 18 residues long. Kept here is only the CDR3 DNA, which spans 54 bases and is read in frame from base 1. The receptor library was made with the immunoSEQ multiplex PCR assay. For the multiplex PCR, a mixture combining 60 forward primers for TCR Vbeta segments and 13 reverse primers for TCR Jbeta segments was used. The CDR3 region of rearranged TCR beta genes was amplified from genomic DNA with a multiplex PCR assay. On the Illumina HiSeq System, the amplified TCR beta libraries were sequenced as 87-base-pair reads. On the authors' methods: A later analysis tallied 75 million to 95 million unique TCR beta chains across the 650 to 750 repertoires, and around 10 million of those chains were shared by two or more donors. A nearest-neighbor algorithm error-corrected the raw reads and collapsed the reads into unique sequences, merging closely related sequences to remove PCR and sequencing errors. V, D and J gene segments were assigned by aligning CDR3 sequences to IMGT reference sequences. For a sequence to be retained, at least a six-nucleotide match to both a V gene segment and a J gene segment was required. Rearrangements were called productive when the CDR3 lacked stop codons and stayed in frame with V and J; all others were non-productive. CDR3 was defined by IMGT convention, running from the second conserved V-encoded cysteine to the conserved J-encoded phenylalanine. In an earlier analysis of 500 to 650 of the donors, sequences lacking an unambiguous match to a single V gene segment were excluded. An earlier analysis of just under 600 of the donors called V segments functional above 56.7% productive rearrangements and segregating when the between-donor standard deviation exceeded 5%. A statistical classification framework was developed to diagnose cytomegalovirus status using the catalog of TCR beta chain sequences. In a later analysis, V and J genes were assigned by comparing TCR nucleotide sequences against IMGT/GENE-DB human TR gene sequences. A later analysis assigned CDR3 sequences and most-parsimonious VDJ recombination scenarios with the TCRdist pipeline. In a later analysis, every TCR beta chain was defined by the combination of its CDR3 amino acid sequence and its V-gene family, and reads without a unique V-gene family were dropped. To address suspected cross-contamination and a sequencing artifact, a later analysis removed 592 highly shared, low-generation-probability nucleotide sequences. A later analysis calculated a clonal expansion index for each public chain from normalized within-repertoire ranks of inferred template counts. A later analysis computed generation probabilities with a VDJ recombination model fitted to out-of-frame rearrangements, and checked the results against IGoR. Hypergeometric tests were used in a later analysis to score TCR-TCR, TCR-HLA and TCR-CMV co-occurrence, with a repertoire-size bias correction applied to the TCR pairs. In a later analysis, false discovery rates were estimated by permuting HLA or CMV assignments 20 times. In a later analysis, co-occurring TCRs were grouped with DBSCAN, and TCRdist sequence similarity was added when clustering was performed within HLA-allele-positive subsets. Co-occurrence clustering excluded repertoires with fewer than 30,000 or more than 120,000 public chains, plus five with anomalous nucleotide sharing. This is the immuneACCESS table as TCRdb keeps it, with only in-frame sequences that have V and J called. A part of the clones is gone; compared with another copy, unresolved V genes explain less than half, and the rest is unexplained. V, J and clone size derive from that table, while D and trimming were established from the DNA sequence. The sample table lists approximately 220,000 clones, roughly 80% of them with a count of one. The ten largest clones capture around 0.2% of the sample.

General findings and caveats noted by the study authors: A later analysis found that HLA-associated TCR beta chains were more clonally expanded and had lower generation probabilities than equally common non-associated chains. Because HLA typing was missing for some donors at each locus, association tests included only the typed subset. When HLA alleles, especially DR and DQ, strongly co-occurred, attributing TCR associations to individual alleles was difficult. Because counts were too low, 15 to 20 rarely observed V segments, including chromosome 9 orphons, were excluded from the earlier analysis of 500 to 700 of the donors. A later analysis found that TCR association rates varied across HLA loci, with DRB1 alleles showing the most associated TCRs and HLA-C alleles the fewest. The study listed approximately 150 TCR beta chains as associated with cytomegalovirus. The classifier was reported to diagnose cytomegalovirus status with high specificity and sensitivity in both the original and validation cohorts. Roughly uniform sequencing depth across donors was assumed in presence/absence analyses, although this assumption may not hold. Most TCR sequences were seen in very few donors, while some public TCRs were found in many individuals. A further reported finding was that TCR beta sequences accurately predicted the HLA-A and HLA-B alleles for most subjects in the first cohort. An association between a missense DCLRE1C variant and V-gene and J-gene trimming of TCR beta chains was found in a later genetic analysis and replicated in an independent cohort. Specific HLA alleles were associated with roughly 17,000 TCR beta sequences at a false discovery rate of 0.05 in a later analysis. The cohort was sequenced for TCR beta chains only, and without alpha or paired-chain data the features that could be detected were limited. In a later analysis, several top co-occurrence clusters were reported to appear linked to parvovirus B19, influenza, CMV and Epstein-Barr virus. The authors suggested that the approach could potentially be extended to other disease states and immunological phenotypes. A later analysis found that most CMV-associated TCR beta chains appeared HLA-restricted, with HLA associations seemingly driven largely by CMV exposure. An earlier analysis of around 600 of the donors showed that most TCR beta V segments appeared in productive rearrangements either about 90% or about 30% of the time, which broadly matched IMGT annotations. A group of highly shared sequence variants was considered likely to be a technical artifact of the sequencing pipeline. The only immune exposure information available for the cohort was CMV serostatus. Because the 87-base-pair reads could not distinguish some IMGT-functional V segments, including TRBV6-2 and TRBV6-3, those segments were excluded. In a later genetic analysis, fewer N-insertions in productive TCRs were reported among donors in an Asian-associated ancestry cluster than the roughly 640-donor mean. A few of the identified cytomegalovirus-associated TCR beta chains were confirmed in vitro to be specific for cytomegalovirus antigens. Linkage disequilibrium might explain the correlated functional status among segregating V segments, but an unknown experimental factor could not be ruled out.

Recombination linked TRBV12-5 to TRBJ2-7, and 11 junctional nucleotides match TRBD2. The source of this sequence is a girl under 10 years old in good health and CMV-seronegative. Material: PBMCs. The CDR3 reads CASGSDLTSGGPTYEQYF. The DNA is TGTGCTAGTGGTTCCGATCTTACTAGCGGGGGCCCTACCTACGAGCAGTACTTC.